This T cell receptor beta chain was sequenced for a study of shared clonotypes between healthy human individuals. Only CD45RO-negative cells positively selected for CCR7 counted as naive CD8 cells, so terminally differentiated effector memory CD45RA+ cells were excluded. Sequencing was performed with immunoSEQ multiplex PCR; in TCRdb, only in-frame clones are kept and a portion is missing. This repertoire shows under 1 million clones, just over 95% found once; its top ten account for less than 0.3%. General study results and limits: Among donors, the sharing of clonotypes was expected to be influenced by sequencing depth.

The V segment lost 3 bases and the J segment 3 bases; nucleotides outside the gene matches: 2. This CDR3 comprises 14 residues. Per germline, CDR1 KGHSH and CDR2 LQKENI. Comments on this clone: Antigen specificity is unknown.

The J gene is TRBJ2-1, the V gene TRBV18, with 7 bases matching TRBD2. This TCR came from a man aged 25-45 years in good health. Sequencing was done on a sample of naive CD8+ T cells sorted from blood. CDR3 nucleotides: TGTGCCAGCTCACCCACTAGCGACTACAATGAGCAGTTCTTC. This codes for CASSPTSDYNEQFF.